Here is one T cell receptor beta chain with its context. The data stem from a study of blood T cell repertoires in COVID-19. Study as a whole: Specimens from acute and convalescent COVID-19 originated in the United States, Italy and Spain.

Study processing details: Nucleated cell number was recorded as an estimate derived from reference gene primer amplification. Some clones are missing from TCRdb's copy, which holds only in-frame ones; the method was immunoSEQ multiplex PCR. Clone size and V and J calls were adopted from that table, with D and trimming inferred from the DNA. The sample lists roughly 120,000 clones, about 89% occurring once. Germline CDR1 is SEHNR and CDR2 is FQNEAQ (reference sequence). The CDR3 is made up of 14 amino acids. V was pared by 7 bases and J by 8 bases, with 11 bases of the junction left unmatched. The chain combines TRBV7-9 with TRBJ1-2; 9 positions match TRBD1. The TCR comes from a man aged 40-50 years with acute or convalescent COVID-19. Sequenced material: peripheral blood. The CDR3 here is CASTRTGTGKGYTF. The CDR3 DNA sequence: TGTGCCAGCACCCGGACCGGGACAGGGAAAGGCTACACCTTC.